This is a list of T cell receptor beta chains from one sample in a study of response to subunit inactivated influenza vaccine. MiXCR was run by TCRdb on the RT-PCR reads, yielding one entry per CDR3 protein. This sample yields a few hundred thousand distinct CDR3 sequences, of which approximately 15% are seen a single time; more than 9.5% belongs to the top ten. Sequenced material: PBMCs from blood, taken 12 days after vaccination. These receptors came from a man aged 45-60 years who received an inactivated influenza vaccine. Each CDR3 is given with its conserved first and last residue. A D gene is named only where the DNA matches it firmly. A row's size may be missing; if present it is once, few, many or a size class.

J,D,size,V,CDR3,DNA
TRBJ1-4,.,few,TRBV7-2,CASSLAYRVTDDEKLFF,TGTGCCAGCAGCCTCGCCTACCGGGTCACCGATGATGAAAAACTGTTTTTT
TRBJ1-5,TRBD1,few,TRBV6-2/TRBV6-3,CASRLTGVQPQHF,TGTGCCAGCAGGCTGACAGGGGTTCAGCCCCAGCATTTT
TRBJ1-1,.,.,TRBV29-1,CSYQSLQGTNTEAFF,TGCAGCTATCAAAGTTTGCAGGGGACCAACACTGAAGCTTTCTTT
TRBJ2-5,.,.,TRBV7-9,CASSGRRTDQETQYF,TGTGCCAGCAGCGGACGGAGGACAGATCAAGAGACCCAGTACTTC
TRBJ2-6,.,.,TRBV2,CASSVRRNSGANVLTF,TGTGCCAGCAGTGTAAGAAGAAACTCTGGGGCCAACGTCCTGACTTTC
TRBJ2-7,.,.,TRBV12-3/TRBV12-4,CASSLLVEFDEQYF,TGTGCCAGCAGCTTGCTCGTTGAATTTGACGAGCAGTACTTC
TRBJ2-2,TRBD2,.,TRBV20-1,CSARSGGNTGELFF,TGCAGTGCTAGGAGCGGGGGTAACACCGGGGAGCTGTTTTTT
TRBJ2-1,.,.,TRBV20-1,CSARDLAGPGNEQFF,TGCAGTGCTAGAGATCTCGCGGGGCCGGGAAATGAGCAGTTCTTC
TRBJ2-7,.,.,TRBV5-1,CASSLAKGGVYEQYF,TGCGCCAGCAGCTTGGCCAAGGGCGGGGTCTACGAGCAGTACTTC
TRBJ1-4,.,.,TRBV28,CASSFRQDHNEKLFF,TGTGCCAGCAGTTTCCGACAGGACCATAATGAAAAACTGTTTTTT
TRBJ2-7,.,once,TRBV5-1,CASSPNYNRRSYEQYF,TGCGCCAGCAGCCCCAACTACAACAGGAGATCCTACGAGCAGTACTTC